The source of this TCR beta chain is a study of T cells in Graves' hyperthyroidism and ophthalmopathy. RNA transcripts gave rise to amplified TCR beta CDR3 regions. First-round RT-PCR targeting the TCR CDR3 was performed with the HTBI primer set. Each CDR3 protein is one row after TCRdb ran MiXCR on the multiplex PCR reads. The repertoire holds some 530,000 distinct CDR3 sequences, under 25% seen once, with under 55% in the top ten. This clonotype was found a few times. The TCR comes from a woman between 65 and 79 years old with Graves' ophthalmopathy. The sequencing input was blood.

The CDR3 spells CASSGTGGLPYEQYF. CDR3 bases: TGCGCCAGCAGCGGCACTGGGGGGCTACCCTACGAGCAGTACTTC. The chain recombines TRBV5-1 with TRBJ2-7; the D call may be TRBD1 or TRBD2 (6 bases each). The CDR3 extends over 15 amino acids. The germline V gene has CDR1 SGHRS and CDR2 YFSETQ. Trimming pared 4 bases from V and 2 bases from J, leaving 16 bases between.